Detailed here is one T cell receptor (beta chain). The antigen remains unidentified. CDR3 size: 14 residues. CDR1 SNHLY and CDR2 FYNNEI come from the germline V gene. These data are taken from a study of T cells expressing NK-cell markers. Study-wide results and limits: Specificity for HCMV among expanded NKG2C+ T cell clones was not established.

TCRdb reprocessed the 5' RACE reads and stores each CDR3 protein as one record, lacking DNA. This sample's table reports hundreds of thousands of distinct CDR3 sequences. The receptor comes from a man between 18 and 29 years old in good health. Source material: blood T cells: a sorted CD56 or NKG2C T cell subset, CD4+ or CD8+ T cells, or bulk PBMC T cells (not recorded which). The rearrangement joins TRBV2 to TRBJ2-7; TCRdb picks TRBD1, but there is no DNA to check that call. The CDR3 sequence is CASRTRQGAYEQYF.